This TCR beta chain was captured by sequencing in a study of T cell responses to AZD1222 COVID-19 vaccine. To note about this clone: Its cognate antigen is unknown.

Broader study findings: At baseline, seropositivity was found in only six or seven AZD1222 recipients.

This CDR3 has 13 amino acids. The germline V and J ends were trimmed by 4 bases and 5 bases, with 11 bases remaining between them. The germline gives CDR1 SGHTA, CDR2 FQGTGA. Data came from immunoSEQ multiplex PCR; TCRdb stores just in-frame clones and leaves some out. This sample has 150,000 to 200,000 clones, with around 92% found just once. The receptor was derived from an adult in good health. This material consisted of peripheral blood, taken on day 0 of AZD1222 vaccination. The gene calls are TRBV7-3 and TRBJ2-5; maybe TRBD1 (6 bases). CDR3 DNA sequence: TGTGCCAGCAGCTGGGACAAGAGGGAGACCCAGTACTTC. This sequence encodes CASSWDKRETQYF.